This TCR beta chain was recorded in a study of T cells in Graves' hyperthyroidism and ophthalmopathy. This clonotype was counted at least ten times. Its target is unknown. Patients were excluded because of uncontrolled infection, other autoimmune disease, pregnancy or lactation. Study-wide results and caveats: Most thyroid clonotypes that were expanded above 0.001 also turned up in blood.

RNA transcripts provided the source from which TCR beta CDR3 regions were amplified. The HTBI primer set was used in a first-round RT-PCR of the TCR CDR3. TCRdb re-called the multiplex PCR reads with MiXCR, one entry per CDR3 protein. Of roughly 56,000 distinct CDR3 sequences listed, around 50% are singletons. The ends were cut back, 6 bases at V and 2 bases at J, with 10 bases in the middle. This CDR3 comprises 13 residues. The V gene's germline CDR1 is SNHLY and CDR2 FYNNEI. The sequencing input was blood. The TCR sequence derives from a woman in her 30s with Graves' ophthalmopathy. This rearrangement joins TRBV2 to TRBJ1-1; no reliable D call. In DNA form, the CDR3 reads TGTGCCAGCAGCGTGACGTATAACACTGAAGCTTTCTTT. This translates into CASSVTYNTEAFF.